This T cell receptor (beta chain) was identified during a study of blood T cells in healthy people across ages (dated by TCRdb to the mid-2010s). With regard to the full study: In model experiments, template switching captured roughly one uniquely barcoded TCR beta cDNA molecule for every two T cells. Using deep sequencing normalized with unique cDNA molecular identifiers, the study measured how TCR beta repertoire diversity changes with age. The donors were split into four age groups: young (average around 15 years), middle-aged (about 40), aged (more than 60) and long-lived (about 74). To avoid experimental bias, donors of different ages were randomly spread across the sequencing lanes. Using the same blood draw, the study looked at two additional independent replicas of 1 million unique cDNA reads for two donors, one aged 18 to 29 and the other aged 80 or older.

The donors were roughly 38 Caucasian individuals from Russia, aged about 6 to 100 years, who were systemically healthy. Ten milliliters of peripheral blood were drawn from each donor into EDTA-treated Vacutainer tubes. Ficoll-Paque density-gradient centrifugation was used to isolate PBMCs, with at least 6.5 million obtained per sample. Total RNA was extracted from PBMCs with Trizol reagent, with at least 5.5 micrograms obtained per sample. Naive CD45RAhigh/CD27high T cell percentages were measured by flow cytometry on a PBMC aliquot from every donor. Remarks on this clonotype: This clone's antigen is unknown. No base quality values were provided; no much bigger clone lies one nucleotide off.

Beyond this particular receptor, the publication reports: Compared with the aged group, the long-lived group had more naive CD4+ T cells, fewer expanded clones and increased TCR diversity, suggesting age selection. Donor CMV infection status was unknown, potentially confounding age-related changes in expanded clonotypes. A strong correlation was found between observed TCR beta diversity and the percentage of naive T cells measured by flow cytometry. As age increased, observed TCR beta diversity per million T cells dropped in a roughly linear way, and a significant reduction was already evident by age around 41. Since profiling was done on bulk unsorted PBMCs, naive and antigen-experienced compartments could not be conclusively compared. Estimates of total diversity based on one million sequenced T cells were considered lower bounds and underestimates.

The library was built by means of 5' RACE. For sequencing, an Illumina HiSeq 2500 was employed. The second PCR ran for about 6 to 12 cycles and used a J-beta primer mix along with a sample-barcoded 5' primer. Each TCR beta cDNA molecule received a unique molecular identifier from a template-switch 5' adaptor carrying 12 random nucleotides. Each sample yielded at least 2.5 million CDR3-containing paired-end reads. First-strand cDNA was synthesized from all RNA with the Mint cDNA synthesis kit, primed by a TRBC-specific oligonucleotide. Following uracil-DNA glycosylase treatment, all cDNA underwent a first 18-cycle PCR with the universal primers M1SS and BC2_uni_R. Concerning the study's data processing: For normalization, 1 million high-quality reads, each with a distinct molecular identifier, were randomly selected from each sample. Instead of being binned into consensus sequences, reads that shared molecular identifiers were thrown out. MiTCR, set to a Q25 quality threshold and the strictest error-elimination algorithm, was used for CDR3 identification, clonotype clustering and error correction. A nonparametric unseen species model using Euler transformation provided a lower-bound estimate of total TCR beta diversity. Using fastp at Q25 and MiXCR, TCRdb reprocessed the public reads and kept productive beta chains. Each CDR3 protein appears once, grouped with its most common genes and DNA. The V and J calls shown here were made by TCRdb, not taken from the authors' results. Within this sample are 1.5 million or so distinct CDR3 sequences, with around two fifths of them counted one time only. 7.9% of the sample comes from the top ten.

CDR1 MNHEY and CDR2 SVGAGI are derived from the germline V gene. V drops 4 bases and J drops 5 bases, leaving 20 bases in between. Counted from cysteine to phenylalanine, this CDR3 has 16 amino acids. The CDR3 DNA has 48 bases and is translated from base 1. The chain is assembled from TRBV6-5 and TRBJ1-2; no D segment can be confidently identified. This receptor was identified in a woman under 30 in good health. Sequences were obtained from blood. The bases are TGTGCCAGCAGTTTCCGAGTCCCTGGCGCTGGGTATGGCTACACCTTC. Translation gives CASSFRVPGAGYGYTF.